A few counts support the clone carrying this T cell receptor (beta chain). RNA transcripts provided the source from which TCR beta CDR3 regions were amplified. TCR CDR3 underwent first-round RT-PCR with the HTBI primer set. Each CDR3 protein gets one entry after TCRdb re-called the multiplex PCR reads with MiXCR. Among hundreds of thousands of distinct CDR3 sequences listed, approximately 16% were seen once. This record comes from a study of T cells in Graves' hyperthyroidism and ophthalmopathy. Study-level information: Peripheral blood collection took place at initial diagnosis, before any treatment.

V lost 4 bases and J 5 bases, leaving 12 bases between the germline ends. The CDR3 covers 13 residues. Germline V gives CDR1 LGHDT, CDR2 YNNKEL (reference sequence). The study excluded patients with uncontrolled infection, other autoimmune disease, pregnancy or lactation. The gene calls are TRBV3-1 and TRBJ2-7; perhaps TRBD1 as D (5 bases). The TCR was taken from a woman between 18 and 30 years old with Graves' hyperthyroidism. The sequencing input was blood. The CDR3 coding sequence is TGTGCCAGCAGCCTAACAGGATTTAACGAGCAGTACTTC. It encodes CASSLTGFNEQYF.